What follows are 7 T cell receptor beta chains derived from one specimen sequenced in a study of identical twins. TCRdb re-derived calls from the 5' RACE reads in MiXCR, one entry per CDR3 protein. The profile shows 450,000 or so distinct CDR3 sequences, approximately 14% of them singletons. This sample also appeared in a second study, on yellow fever vaccine responses in identical twins.

The sequencing sample was made of CD4+ T cells sorted from blood. These receptors all come from a woman between 18 and 29 years old in good health.

The J gene is TRBJ2-2, the V gene TRBV2, with a possible D match to TRBD2 (6 bases). The CDR3 has 14 residues. CDR1 is SNHLY and CDR2 is FYNNEI in the germline V gene. V was cut by 6 bases and J by 6 bases, with 14 bases left in between. The CDR3 DNA sequence: TGTGCCAGCAGGGCCCGACTAGTGGCCGGGGAGCTGTTTTTT. Protein: CASRARLVAGELFF. The full variable domain, its missing parts supplied by reference TRBV2 and TRBJ2-2, is EPEVTQTPSHQVTQMGQEVILRCVPISNHLYFYWYRQILGQKVEFLVSFYNNEISEKSEIFDDQFSVERPDGSNFTLKIRSTKLEDSAMYFCASRARLVAGELFFGEGSRLTVL.

J is TRBJ2-1 and V is TRBV29-1, with D tentatively TRBD1 (5 bases). Germline loops: CDR1 SQVTM, CDR2 ANQGSEA. The CDR3 totals 12 residues. Trimming took 4 bases from V and 6 from J, leaving 10 bases between them. The CDR3 region is CSVVLQANEQFF. The DNA for the CDR3 is TGCAGCGTTGTTTTACAGGCCAATGAGCAGTTCTTC.

The V call is TRBV6-1, the J call TRBJ2-1; 9 bases are shared with TRBD1. V shed 5 bases and J 9 bases; nucleotides not matched to a gene: 17. This CDR3 has 17 amino acids. The germline gives CDR1 MNHNS, CDR2 SASEGT. CDR3 in amino acids: CASSPGVGTGPTFEQFF. CDR3 DNA sequence: TGTGCCAGCAGTCCCGGGGTGGGGACAGGGCCCACGTTTGAGCAGTTCTTC.

This clonotype was detected a few times. The V and J genes are TRBV4-1 and TRBJ2-7; TRBD2 might be the D (6 bases). V lost 2 bases, J lost 0 bases, and 17 bases lay in between. Per the germline V gene, CDR1 is MGHRA and CDR2 is YSYEKL. The CDR3 contains 17 residues. The CDR3 protein is CASSQSPSAGNSYEQYF. The CDR3 DNA reads as TGCGCCAGCAGCCAATCCCCCTCTGCGGGGAACTCCTACGAGCAGTACTTC.

This clonotype was recorded many times. V and J are TRBV11-2 and TRBJ2-7; D is unresolved. Germline V CDR1 and CDR2: SGHAT, FQNNGV. Trimming removed 1 base from V and 5 bases from J, with 6 bases in between. CDR3 length equals 12 residues. The CDR3 region is CASSLVYNEQYF. CDR3 coding DNA: TGTGCCAGCAGCTTAGTCTATAACGAGCAGTACTTC.

This chain connects TRBV20-1 to TRBJ2-7; TRBD1 matches at 7 bases. The trim removed 3 bases at V and 3 bases at J, leaving 5 bases unmatched. The CDR3 totals 13 residues. Germline V gene sequence: CDR1 DFQATT, CDR2 SNEGSKA (reference sequence). The CDR3 spells CSASWDSVYEQYF. In nucleotides, the CDR3 is TGCAGTGCTAGCTGGGACAGCGTCTACGAGCAGTACTTC.

This clonotype was recorded a few times. The chain is built from TRBV7-8 and TRBJ2-4; 8 bases match TRBD2. The CDR3 sequence is 16 residues long. V shed 2 bases and J 7 bases; nucleotides not matched to a gene: 10. Looked up from germline, CDR1 is SGHVS and CDR2 is FQNEAQ. CDR3 sequence: CASSLKPGLGVNIQYF. The CDR3 DNA sequence: TGTGCCAGCAGCTTAAAACCGGGACTAGGGGTTAACATTCAGTACTTC.